This T cell receptor beta chain appears in the sequencing data of a study of cytomegalovirus exposure and HLA in healthy donors. Whole-study findings and limits: Researchers reported in a later analysis that common viral pathogens appeared linked to several top clusters. Versus the roughly 700-donor mean, an Asian-associated ancestry cluster reportedly showed fewer N-insertions in a later analysis.

Trimming removed 5 bases from V and 3 bases from J, with 11 bases in between. Germline V gene data show CDR1 as LNHDA and CDR2 as SQIVND (reference sequence). The length of the CDR3 is 14 residues. In the PCR, 60 Vbeta and 13 Jbeta primers were used. Sequenced by immunoSEQ multiplex PCR; TCRdb stores in-frame clones only, minus some. The top ten clones hold roughly 2.4% of a sample with 150,000 to 190,000 clones, around 83% of them seen once. With respect to this clone: What it binds is not known.

The V and J genes are TRBV19 and TRBJ2-1; D is perhaps TRBD2 (5 bases). The receptor was derived from a woman younger than 30 in good health and CMV-seronegative. The sample comprised PBMCs. The CDR3 nucleotides read TGTGCCAGTAGTGAGTGGGAGAGCTACAATGAGCAGTTCTTC. Protein sequence: CASSEWESYNEQFF.